This T cell receptor beta chain was observed in a study of early T cells in non-severe SARS-CoV-2 infection. Study in general: Sequencing of unsorted whole blood was done on bulk RNA, leaving chains unpaired.

TCRdb re-derived calls from the 5' RACE reads in MiXCR, one entry per CDR3 protein. The sample carries 35,000 to 45,000 distinct CDR3 sequences, roughly 6% recorded once. The CDR3 is 16 amino acids. The V and J ends lost 4 bases and 3 bases, in that order; junction bases with no gene match: 11. Germline lookup yields CDR1 SQVTM and CDR2 ANQGSEA. Study-wide results and limits: CD4 and private specificities were missed by VDJdb matching, which favored anti-spike CD8 responses.

This clonotype was counted between two and nine times. No antigen is known for it. Specimen: whole blood. V usage is TRBV29-1 and J usage is TRBJ2-1; 8 nucleotides agree with TRBD2. The clonotype was recovered from an adult who was a healthcare worker with PCR-confirmed SARS-CoV-2 infection or an uninfected control (not recorded which). The CDR3 DNA is TGCAGCGTTGCAGAAGGGAGGACTAGCATCTACAATGAGCAGTTCTTC. It specifies CSVAEGRTSIYNEQFF.